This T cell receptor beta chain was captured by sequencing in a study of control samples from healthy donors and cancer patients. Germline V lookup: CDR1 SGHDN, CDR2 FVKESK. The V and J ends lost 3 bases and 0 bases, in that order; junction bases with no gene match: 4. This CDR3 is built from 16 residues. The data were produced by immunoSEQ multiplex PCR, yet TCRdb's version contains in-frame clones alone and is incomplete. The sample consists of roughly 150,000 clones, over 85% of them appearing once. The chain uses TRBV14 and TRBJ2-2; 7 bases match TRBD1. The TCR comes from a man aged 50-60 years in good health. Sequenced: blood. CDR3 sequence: CASSHRQGANTGELFF. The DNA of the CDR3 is TGTGCCAGCAGCCACCGACAGGGTGCGAACACCGGGGAGCTGTTTTTT.